This is a list of T cell receptor beta chains from one sample in a study of vaccination effects on CD4 cells after COVID-19. Profiled with immunoSEQ multiplex PCR; TCRdb holds only in-frame clones, not every one. The sample shows 50,000 or so clones, 75% to 80% of them seen only once. These TCRs' antigens remain unknown. Sequencing used CD4+ T cells from PBMCs cultured with HCoV-OC43 spike peptides, obtained before COVID-19 vaccination. All receptors come from a human donor who received a COVID-19 vaccine. Each CDR3 is given with its conserved first and last residue. The order of the fields is V gene, J gene, clone size, D gene, CDR3 protein, CDR3 DNA. A D gene is named only where the DNA matches it firmly. The listing skips clone size in some rows; elsewhere it reads once, few, many or a size class.

V gene: TRBV18
J gene: TRBJ2-2
clone size: -
D gene: -
CDR3 protein: CASSPPEDTGELFF
CDR3 DNA: TGTGCCAGCTCACCCCCAGAAGACACCGGGGAGCTGTTTTTT

V gene: TRBV9
J gene: TRBJ1-2
clone size: once
D gene: TRBD1
CDR3 protein: CASSVDGQGTYGYTF
CDR3 DNA: TGTGCCAGCAGCGTAGACGGACAGGGGACTTATGGCTACACCTTC

V gene: TRBV18
J gene: TRBJ1-2
clone size: -
D gene: -
CDR3 protein: CASSPRRTAGLNYGYTF
CDR3 DNA: TGTGCCAGCTCACCAAGAAGGACAGCTGGATTGAACTATGGCTACACCTTC

V gene: TRBV9
J gene: TRBJ1-4
clone size: -
D gene: -
CDR3 protein: CASSVGGGEGEKLFF
CDR3 DNA: TGTGCCAGCAGCGTAGGCGGCGGTGAGGGTGAAAAACTGTTTTTT

V gene: TRBV7-2
J gene: TRBJ1-1
clone size: -
D gene: -
CDR3 protein: CASSPSGPYMNTEAFF
CDR3 DNA: TGTGCCAGCAGCCCTTCCGGGCCCTACATGAACACTGAAGCTTTCTTT

V gene: TRBV27
J gene: TRBJ1-2
clone size: -
D gene: TRBD1
CDR3 protein: CASSTGTGYGYTF
CDR3 DNA: TGTGCCAGCAGTACCGGGACAGGCTATGGCTACACCTTC

V gene: TRBV5-1
J gene: TRBJ1-4
clone size: -
D gene: -
CDR3 protein: CASSLVWGTNEKLFF
CDR3 DNA: TGCGCCAGCAGCTTGGTGTGGGGTACTAATGAAAAACTGTTTTTT

V gene: TRBV5-5
J gene: TRBJ1-5
clone size: -
D gene: -
CDR3 protein: CASSQTGSRNQPQHF
CDR3 DNA: TGTGCCAGCAGCCAAACCGGGTCCCGTAATCAGCCCCAGCATTTT

V gene: TRBV6-2/TRBV6-3
J gene: TRBJ1-1
clone size: -
D gene: -
CDR3 protein: CASSFPNTEAFF
CDR3 DNA: TGTGCCAGCAGTTTTCCGAACACTGAAGCTTTCTTT

V gene: TRBV7-9
J gene: TRBJ2-4
clone size: -
D gene: TRBD1
CDR3 protein: CASSHRGGGKNIQYF
CDR3 DNA: TGTGCCAGCAGCCACAGAGGGGGCGGCAAAAACATTCAGTACTTC

V gene: TRBV7-3
J gene: TRBJ2-1
clone size: -
D gene: TRBD2
CDR3 protein: CASSLQTSGGADEQFF
CDR3 DNA: TGTGCCAGCAGCTTACAGACTAGCGGGGGGGCCGATGAGCAGTTCTTC

V gene: TRBV5-6
J gene: TRBJ2-5
clone size: -
D gene: -
CDR3 protein: CASSLRFFPRQETQYF
CDR3 DNA: TGTGCCAGCAGCCTGCGGTTCTTTCCCAGGCAAGAGACCCAGTACTTC

V gene: TRBV11-2
J gene: TRBJ2-3
clone size: once
D gene: -
CDR3 protein: CASSLSTDTQYF
CDR3 DNA: TGTGCCAGCAGCCTCTCCACAGATACGCAGTATTTT

V gene: TRBV28
J gene: TRBJ2-1
clone size: -
D gene: -
CDR3 protein: CASSLQGTVYNEQFF
CDR3 DNA: TGTGCCAGCAGTTTACAGGGGACGGTTTACAATGAGCAGTTCTTC

V gene: TRBV7-3
J gene: TRBJ2-5
clone size: -
D gene: -
CDR3 protein: CASSLGLASQETQYF
CDR3 DNA: TGTGCCAGCAGCTTGGGGCTAGCATCCCAAGAGACCCAGTACTTC

V gene: TRBV6-6
J gene: TRBJ1-1
clone size: -
D gene: -
CDR3 protein: CASSLAVINTEAFF
CDR3 DNA: TGTGCCAGCAGTCTCGCCGTCATCAACACTGAAGCTTTCTTT

V gene: TRBV29-1
J gene: TRBJ2-1
clone size: -
D gene: -
CDR3 protein: CSVVRGGTYNEQFF
CDR3 DNA: TGCAGCGTTGTGAGGGGCGGTACGTACAATGAGCAGTTCTTC

V gene: TRBV5-1
J gene: TRBJ2-1
clone size: -
D gene: TRBD2
CDR3 protein: CASSLSGGFFSYNEQFF
CDR3 DNA: TGCGCCAGCAGCTTAAGCGGGGGTTTTTTCTCCTACAATGAGCAGTTCTTC

V gene: TRBV6-2/TRBV6-3
J gene: TRBJ1-2
clone size: -
D gene: TRBD1
CDR3 protein: CASSYFGQGDTF
CDR3 DNA: TGTGCCAGCAGTTATTTCGGACAGGGGGACACCTTC

V gene: TRBV5-1
J gene: TRBJ1-4
clone size: -
D gene: -
CDR3 protein: CASRQGNEKLFF
CDR3 DNA: TGCGCCAGCCGGCAGGGGAATGAAAAACTGTTTTTT

V gene: TRBV18
J gene: TRBJ2-1
clone size: -
D gene: TRBD2
CDR3 protein: CASSPPGGGWTEQFF
CDR3 DNA: TGTGCCAGCTCCCCACCCGGGGGGGGGTGGACTGAGCAGTTCTTC

V gene: TRBV7-8
J gene: TRBJ2-3
clone size: -
D gene: TRBD2
CDR3 protein: CASSLLAGSTDTQYF
CDR3 DNA: TGTGCCAGCAGCTTGTTAGCGGGGTCGACAGATACGCAGTATTTT

V gene: TRBV4-3
J gene: TRBJ2-1
clone size: -
D gene: TRBD1
CDR3 protein: CASSFNDRAGEQFF
CDR3 DNA: TGCGCCAGCAGCTTCAACGACAGGGCGGGTGAGCAGTTCTTC

V gene: TRBV7-2
J gene: TRBJ1-4
clone size: -
D gene: -
CDR3 protein: CASSLGLRSEKLFF
CDR3 DNA: TGTGCCAGCAGCCTGGGACTTAGGTCTGAAAAACTGTTTTTT

V gene: TRBV6-6
J gene: TRBJ2-2
clone size: -
D gene: TRBD2
CDR3 protein: CAISSNGGDTGELFF
CDR3 DNA: TGTGCCATCTCCAGCAACGGGGGGGACACCGGGGAGCTGTTTTTT

V gene: TRBV28
J gene: TRBJ2-1
clone size: -
D gene: TRBD2
CDR3 protein: CASSLTGGSYNEQFF
CDR3 DNA: TGTGCCAGCAGTTTAACGGGGGGCTCCTACAATGAGCAGTTCTTC

V gene: TRBV2
J gene: TRBJ2-4
clone size: -
D gene: TRBD1
CDR3 protein: CASSWTGQNIQYF
CDR3 DNA: TGTGCCAGCAGTTGGACAGGGCAAAACATTCAGTACTTC

V gene: TRBV9
J gene: TRBJ1-3
clone size: -
D gene: TRBD1
CDR3 protein: CASSVVDRGNTIYF
CDR3 DNA: TGTGCCAGCAGCGTAGTGGACAGGGGAAACACCATATATTTT

V gene: TRBV7-3
J gene: TRBJ2-1
clone size: -
D gene: TRBD1
CDR3 protein: CASSAGTGSYNEQFF
CDR3 DNA: TGTGCCAGCAGCGCCGGGACAGGTTCCTACAATGAGCAGTTCTTC

V gene: TRBV12-3/TRBV12-4
J gene: TRBJ1-1
clone size: -
D gene: -
CDR3 protein: CASSQGQNTEAFF
CDR3 DNA: TGTGCCAGCAGCCAGGGACAGAACACTGAAGCTTTCTTT

V gene: TRBV28
J gene: TRBJ2-5
clone size: -
D gene: TRBD2
CDR3 protein: CASRGTSGAHKETQYF
CDR3 DNA: TGTGCCAGCAGGGGGACTAGCGGGGCGCATAAAGAGACCCAGTACTTC

V gene: TRBV27
J gene: TRBJ2-3
clone size: once
D gene: -
CDR3 protein: CASSSGGITDTQYF
CDR3 DNA: TGTGCCAGCAGCTCTGGGGGGATCACAGATACGCAGTATTTT

V gene: TRBV19
J gene: TRBJ1-2
clone size: -
D gene: TRBD1
CDR3 protein: CASKEDTGQGEGYTF
CDR3 DNA: TGTGCCAGTAAGGAAGACACCGGACAGGGAGAGGGCTACACCTTC

V gene: TRBV7-2
J gene: TRBJ2-2
clone size: -
D gene: -
CDR3 protein: CASSLGSRSTGELFF
CDR3 DNA: TGTGCCAGCAGCTTAGGTTCCAGATCCACCGGGGAGCTGTTTTTT

V gene: TRBV5-4
J gene: TRBJ1-6
clone size: -
D gene: TRBD1
CDR3 protein: CASSKGTGGNSPLHF
CDR3 DNA: TGTGCCAGCAGCAAAGGGACAGGGGGGAATTCACCCCTCCACTTT

V gene: TRBV18
J gene: TRBJ2-5
clone size: -
D gene: -
CDR3 protein: CAGSGRLQETQYF
CDR3 DNA: TGTGCCGGGAGCGGGCGCCTCCAAGAGACCCAGTACTTC

V gene: TRBV5-1
J gene: TRBJ2-3
clone size: -
D gene: -
CDR3 protein: CASSLAGAEDTQYF
CDR3 DNA: TGCGCCAGCAGCTTGGCAGGGGCCGAGGATACGCAGTATTTT

V gene: TRBV14
J gene: TRBJ1-2
clone size: -
D gene: TRBD1
CDR3 protein: CASSQGPGQGAYGYTF
CDR3 DNA: TGTGCCAGCAGCCAAGGGCCGGGACAGGGGGCGTATGGCTACACCTTC

V gene: TRBV5-5
J gene: TRBJ1-5
clone size: -
D gene: -
CDR3 protein: CASSFGGDQPQHF
CDR3 DNA: TGTGCCAGCAGCTTTGGCGGAGATCAGCCCCAGCATTTT

V gene: TRBV6-4
J gene: TRBJ1-2
clone size: -
D gene: -
CDR3 protein: CASRDWGAGNNYGYTF
CDR3 DNA: TGTGCCAGCAGGGACTGGGGTGCAGGGAACAACTATGGCTACACCTTC

V gene: TRBV5-1
J gene: TRBJ1-5
clone size: -
D gene: -
CDR3 protein: CASSLEGRDQPQHF
CDR3 DNA: TGCGCCAGCAGCTTGGAGGGTCGGGATCAGCCCCAGCATTTT

V gene: TRBV19
J gene: TRBJ2-4
clone size: -
D gene: -
CDR3 protein: CASSITGSDIQYF
CDR3 DNA: TGTGCCAGTAGTATAACAGGGAGTGACATTCAGTACTTC

V gene: TRBV5-6
J gene: TRBJ1-5
clone size: -
D gene: -
CDR3 protein: CASSFGGGDQPQHF
CDR3 DNA: TGTGCCAGCAGCTTCGGGGGAGGAGATCAGCCCCAGCATTTT

V gene: TRBV5-1
J gene: TRBJ2-5
clone size: few
D gene: TRBD2
CDR3 protein: CASTRATLAGGETQYF
CDR3 DNA: TGCGCCAGCACCCGTGCGACGTTAGCGGGGGGAGAGACCCAGTACTTC

V gene: TRBV7-2
J gene: TRBJ2-3
clone size: -
D gene: TRBD2
CDR3 protein: CASSLRPSGGSQYF
CDR3 DNA: TGTGCCAGCAGCTTACGACCTAGCGGGGGGTCGCAGTATTTT

V gene: TRBV5-1
J gene: TRBJ1-2
clone size: -
D gene: -
CDR3 protein: CASSLISWSGGYTF
CDR3 DNA: TGCGCCAGCAGCTTGATTTCTTGGAGCGGGGGCTACACCTTC

V gene: TRBV27
J gene: TRBJ2-1
clone size: -
D gene: -
CDR3 protein: CASSPTRLANEQFF
CDR3 DNA: TGTGCCAGCAGTCCAACCCGGCTAGCCAATGAGCAGTTCTTC

V gene: TRBV5-1
J gene: TRBJ2-1
clone size: -
D gene: TRBD2
CDR3 protein: CASYAGGDTNEQFF
CDR3 DNA: TGCGCCAGTTACGCGGGGGGCGATACCAATGAGCAGTTCTTC

V gene: TRBV19
J gene: TRBJ1-1
clone size: -
D gene: -
CDR3 protein: CASSPRGGNTEAFF
CDR3 DNA: TGTGCCAGTAGTCCGCGGGGGGGGAACACTGAAGCTTTCTTT

V gene: TRBV11-3
J gene: TRBJ1-3
clone size: -
D gene: TRBD1
CDR3 protein: CASSTGGSGNTIYF
CDR3 DNA: TGTGCCAGCAGCACAGGGGGTTCGGGAAACACCATATATTTT

V gene: TRBV2
J gene: TRBJ1-5
clone size: -
D gene: -
CDR3 protein: CASSGQFNQPQHF
CDR3 DNA: TGTGCCAGCAGTGGGCAATTCAATCAGCCCCAGCATTTT

V gene: TRBV11-3
J gene: TRBJ2-2
clone size: -
D gene: TRBD2
CDR3 protein: CASSLAGGTGELFF
CDR3 DNA: TGTGCCAGCAGCTTAGCGGGGGGCACCGGGGAGCTGTTTTTT

V gene: TRBV19
J gene: TRBJ1-2
clone size: -
D gene: -
CDR3 protein: CASIKSGRAGYTF
CDR3 DNA: TGTGCCAGTATTAAGTCAGGGAGAGCTGGCTACACCTTC

V gene: TRBV6-2/TRBV6-3
J gene: TRBJ2-5
clone size: -
D gene: -
CDR3 protein: CASRSPGLQETQYF
CDR3 DNA: TGTGCCAGCCGTTCCCCGGGACTCCAAGAGACCCAGTACTTC